This T cell receptor beta chain came from a study of T-cell reconstitution after alpha-beta-depleted transplantation in children. CDR1 and CDR2 (germline): LGHNT, FRNRAP. V was pared by 1 base and J by 6 bases, with 12 bases between. The length of the CDR3 is 15 residues. Preparation of the TCRbeta library involved a method that used unique molecular identifiers. TCRdb passed the PCR reads through MiXCR, listing each CDR3 protein once. The sample comprises approximately 350,000 distinct CDR3 sequences, approximately 12% of which are singletons, and over 3.5% rests with the top ten. This clonotype was observed a handful of times.

The sequence derives from a human donor who donated a stem cell graft to a child with Fanconi anemia. The rearrangement uses TRBV12-5 and TRBJ2-2, with D possibly matching TRBD1 (5 bases). The sample consisted of PBMCs, taken from the stem cell graft. The CDR3 here is CASGLDPQGSGELFF. Written as DNA, the CDR3 is TGTGCTAGTGGTTTGGATCCCCAGGGATCCGGGGAGCTGTTTTTT.